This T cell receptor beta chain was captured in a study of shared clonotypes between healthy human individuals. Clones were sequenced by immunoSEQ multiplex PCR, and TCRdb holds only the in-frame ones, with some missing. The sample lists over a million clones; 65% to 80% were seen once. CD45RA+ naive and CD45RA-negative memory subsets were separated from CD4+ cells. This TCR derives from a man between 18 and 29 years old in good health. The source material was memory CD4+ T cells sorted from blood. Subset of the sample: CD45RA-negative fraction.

The CDR3 sequence is CASSDPGQGAGETQYF. The CDR3 DNA reads TGTGCCAGCAGTGACCCTGGACAGGGGGCGGGGGAGACCCAGTACTTC. The rearrangement joins TRBV25-1 to TRBJ2-5; 11 bases align to TRBD1. V trimming: 3 bases; J trimming: 5 bases; junction bases outside the gene matches: 8. The CDR3 is 16 residues long. Germline V gene data show CDR1 as MGHDK and CDR2 as SYGVNS.